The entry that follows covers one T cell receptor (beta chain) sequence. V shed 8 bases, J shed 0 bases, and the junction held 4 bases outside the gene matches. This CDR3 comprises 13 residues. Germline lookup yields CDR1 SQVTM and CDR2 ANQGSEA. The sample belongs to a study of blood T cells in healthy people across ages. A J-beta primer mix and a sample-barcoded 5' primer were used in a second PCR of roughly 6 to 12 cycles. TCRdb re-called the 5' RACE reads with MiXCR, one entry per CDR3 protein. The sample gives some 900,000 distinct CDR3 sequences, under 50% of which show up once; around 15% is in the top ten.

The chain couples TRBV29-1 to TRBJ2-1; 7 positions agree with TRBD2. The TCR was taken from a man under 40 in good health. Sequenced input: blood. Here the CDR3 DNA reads TGCAGCCCCGGCGGGGGCTCCTACAATGAGCAGTTCTTC. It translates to CSPGGGSYNEQFF.